This passage covers 26 T cell receptor beta chains from one sample sequenced in a study of T cell responses to AZD1222 COVID-19 vaccine. TCRdb's copy holds only in-frame clones and misses some; the assay was immunoSEQ multiplex PCR. In the table there are roughly 150,000 clones, around nine tenths of which are singletons. The source material was peripheral blood, sampled after recovery from COVID-19. The receptor set was obtained from an adult who had recovered from COVID-19.

The CDR3 loop is CASSYGWGEQFF. CDR3 sequence (DNA): TGTGCCAGCAGTTACGGGTGGGGTGAGCAGTTCTTC. This chain joins TRBV6-2 or TRBV6-3 and TRBJ2-1; D ambiguous. CDR1 and CDR2 (germline): MNHEY, SVGEGT. V was cut by 2 bases and J by 9 bases, with 8 bases left in between. This CDR3 is built from 12 residues.

This clone was found a few times. This chain uses TRBV5-6 with TRBJ2-7; perhaps TRBD2 as D (6 bases). From germline, CDR1 is SGHDT and CDR2 YYEEEE. The CDR3 has 15 amino acids. V lost 4 bases and J lost 2, with 16 bases in between. The CDR3 DNA reads as TGTGCCAGCAGCGACACGGGACTTTTAACCTACGAGCAGTACTTC. Translating gives CASSDTGLLTYEQYF.

CDR3 loop: CASSASGTLNSPLHF. CDR3 in DNA: TGTGCCAGCAGCGCGTCCGGGACACTGAATTCACCCCTCCACTTT. This chain uses TRBV7-3 with TRBJ1-6, with TRBD1 as a possible D gene (6 bases). Germline CDR1 and CDR2: SGHTA and FQGTGA. CDR3 length equals 15 residues. V lost 5 bases to trimming and J lost 7 bases, with 15 bases between them.

The rearrangement uses TRBV28 and TRBJ2-5; 7 bases fit TRBD1. The germline gives CDR1 MDHEN, CDR2 SYDVKM. The CDR3 runs to 16 residues. Losses at the gene ends were 5 bases for V and 1 base for J; bases not matched to a gene: 10. The DNA of the CDR3 is TGTGCCAGCAGTAGCCGGGACAGCTTTATCCAAGAGACCCAGTACTTC. Protein sequence: CASSSRDSFIQETQYF.

CDR3 residues: CASRLAGTGELFF. The CDR3 coding sequence is TGTGCCAGCCGACTAGCCGGCACCGGGGAGCTGTTTTTT. V usage is TRBV6-5 and J usage is TRBJ2-2; 7 bases line up with TRBD2. There are 13 residues in the CDR3. Germline V lookup: CDR1 MNHEY, CDR2 SVGAGI. The J segment lost 4 bases and the V segment lost 8 bases, leaving 4 bases of the junction unmatched.

The genes are TRBV7-8 and TRBJ2-1, with D unresolved. Between the trimmed V and J ends, which lost 2 bases and 8 bases, there was a span of 10 bases. Germline values: CDR1 SGHVS, CDR2 FQNEAQ. The CDR3 extends over 13 amino acids. The CDR3 DNA reads TGTGCCAGCAGCTTACGTCTCTCCCATGAGCAGTTCTTC. Protein: CASSLRLSHEQFF. Full variable domain (outside the CDR3, taken from reference TRBV7-8 and TRBJ2-1): GAGVSQSPRYKVAKRGQDVALRCDPISGHVSLFWYQQALGQGPEFLTYFQNEAQLDKSGLPSDRFFAERPEGSVSTLKIQRTQQEDSAVYLCASSLRLSHEQFFGPGTRLTVL.

The CDR3 protein is CASSSTGRADSPLHF. CDR3 sequence (DNA): TGTGCCAGCAGTTCGACAGGGCGAGCGGATTCACCCCTCCACTTT. The chain carries TRBV6-5 and TRBJ1-6, with TRBD1 matching 7 bases. J lost 8 bases, V lost 4 bases, and 8 bases had no gene match. Germline CDR1 MNHEY, CDR2 SVGAGI. This CDR3 has 15 amino acids.

The V and J genes are TRBV5-1 and TRBJ2-3, with TRBD1 identical over 7 bases. V was pared by 4 bases and J by 1 base, with 9 bases of the junction left unmatched. CDR3 length: 16 amino acids. From germline, CDR1 is SGHRS and CDR2 YFSETQ. The CDR3 nucleotides are TGCGCCAGCAGCCTGGGGACAGAGACAGGCACAGATACGCAGTATTTT. This encodes CASSLGTETGTDTQYF.

This clone was observed once. At one end the junction does not follow the germline gene, possibly because of a read error. This chain joins TRBV7-2 and TRBJ1-2; D gene uncertain. The CDR3 is made up of 14 amino acids. Germline lookup yields CDR1 SGHTA and CDR2 FQGNSA. CDR3 residues: CANSLAPGNYGYTF. CDR3 nucleotides: TGTGCCAACAGCTTGGCCCCGGGAAACTATGGCTACACCTTC.

J is TRBJ2-3 and V is TRBV2; possibly TRBD2 for D (7 bases). Deletions cut 7 bases from V and 8 bases from J, with 19 bases between. Germline assignment: CDR1 SNHLY and CDR2 FYNNEI. This CDR3 spans 14 amino acids. CDR3 sequence: CASNLAGASVTQYF. For the CDR3, the DNA is TGTGCCAGCAACCTGGCGGGGGCCTCAGTTACGCAGTATTTT.

The rearrangement uses TRBV6-5 and TRBJ2-1; possible D gene TRBD2, 5 bases. Germline V lookup: CDR1 MNHEY, CDR2 SVGAGI. Deletions cut 2 bases from V and 8 bases from J, with 10 bases between. The CDR3 is made up of 13 amino acids. The CDR3 sequence is CASSYRGFHEQFF. For the CDR3, the DNA is TGTGCCAGCAGTTACCGGGGATTCCATGAGCAGTTCTTC.

The table lists this clone with a count of one. V gene TRBV7-3 combines with J gene TRBJ2-1; 11 bases align to TRBD2. Germline assignment: CDR1 SGHTA and CDR2 FQGTGA. The CDR3 runs to 16 residues. Unmatched junction bases numbered 12, after V lost 5 bases and J lost 9 bases. The CDR3 region has the DNA TGTGCCAGCAGCCCGTTAGTAGCGGGAGGGCCAATTGAGCAGTTCTTC. This encodes CASSPLVAGGPIEQFF.

This chain joins TRBV5-1 and TRBJ1-1; 11 positions match TRBD1. Germline V gene lookup returns CDR1 SGHRS and CDR2 YFSETQ. V shed 5 bases, J shed 5 bases, and the junction held 5 bases outside the gene matches. The CDR3 sequence is 14 residues long. CDR3 DNA sequence: TGCGCCAGCAGTCGTGGGACAGGGGGTACTGAAGCTTTCTTT. Translating gives CASSRGTGGTEAFF.

This clone was seen only once. The rearrangement uses TRBV28 and TRBJ2-7; 7 nucleotides line up with TRBD2. The CDR3 totals 15 residues. With V trimmed by 6 bases and J by 6 bases, 14 bases remained unmatched. Germline V gene sequence: CDR1 MDHEN, CDR2 SYDVKM. The CDR3 sequence: CASSPASGSLREQYF. The DNA for the CDR3 is TGTGCCAGCAGCCCGGCTAGCGGAAGTCTCCGCGAGCAGTACTTC. Full variable domain (rest looked up from reference TRBV28 and TRBJ2-7): DVKVTQSSRYLVKRTGEKVFLECVQDMDHENMFWYRQDPGLGLRLIYFSYDVKMKEKGDIPEGYSVSREKKERFSLILESASTNQTSMYLCASSPASGSLREQYFGPGTRLTVT.

The rearrangement links TRBV7-9 to TRBJ1-4, with 7 bases that match TRBD1. The CDR3 consists of 15 residues. J gave up 7 bases and V 2 bases, and 7 bases lay outside the gene matches. Germline V lookup: CDR1 SEHNR, CDR2 FQNEAQ (reference sequence). CDR3 loop: CASSLNRGGSEKLFF. CDR3 in DNA: TGTGCCAGCAGCTTAAACAGGGGAGGTAGTGAAAAACTGTTTTTT.

V gene TRBV5-1 combines with J gene TRBJ2-7; the match to TRBD1 covers 7 bases. Germline CDR1 and CDR2: SGHRS and YFSETQ. The J segment lost 5 bases and the V segment lost 4 bases, leaving 12 bases of the junction unmatched. The CDR3 has 15 residues. CDR3 amino acids: CASSPRGGRANEQYF. The CDR3 DNA reads TGCGCCAGCAGCCCCCGAGGGGGCAGGGCCAACGAGCAGTACTTC.

This chain joins TRBV29-1 and TRBJ2-7; tentatively, D is TRBD2 (5 bases). CDR3 length equals 12 residues. Trimming stripped 7 bases from V and 4 bases from J, with 14 bases between. Germline V gene data show CDR1 as SQVTM and CDR2 as ANQGSEA. Here the CDR3 DNA reads TGCAGCGGGAGGTCAACCCAGTACGAGCAGTACTTC. Its protein is CSGRSTQYEQYF.

This chain links TRBV15 with TRBJ1-1, with D unresolved. V was shortened by 3 bases and J by 7 bases, with 12 bases between the two germline ends. The germline V gene has CDR1 LNHNV and CDR2 YYDKDF (reference sequence). This CDR3 comprises 13 residues. CDR3: CATSRDLHLEAFF. The CDR3 nucleotides are TGTGCCACCAGCAGGGATCTACACCTTGAAGCTTTCTTT.

This clone was counted only a few times. This chain uses TRBV18 with TRBJ1-2; 7 nucleotides align to TRBD1. This CDR3 spans 12 amino acids. V shed 3 bases, J shed 6 bases, and the junction held 1 base outside the gene matches. Per germline, CDR1 KGHSH and CDR2 LQKENI. As DNA, the CDR3 is TGTGCCAGCTCACCTACAGGGGATGGCTACACCTTC. Amino acid sequence: CASSPTGDGYTF. Drawing the rest from reference TRBV18 and TRBJ1-2, the complete variable domain is NAGVMQNPRHLVRRRGQEARLRCSPMKGHSHVYWYRQLPEEGLKFMVYLQKENIIDESGMPKERFSAEFPKEGPSILRIQQVVRGDSAAYFCASSPTGDGYTFGSGTRLTVV.

This clone was counted a few times. The chain couples TRBV12-3 or TRBV12-4 to TRBJ1-4, with 7 bases aligning to TRBD1. Trimming took 7 bases from V and 3 from J; bases not matched to a gene: 2. The CDR3 has 13 amino acids. The CDR3 spells CASTGQPNEKLFF. In DNA form, the CDR3 reads TGTGCCAGCACGGGACAGCCTAATGAAAAACTGTTTTTT.

The chain couples TRBV3-1 (or the pseudogene TRBV3-2) to TRBJ2-1; weak D call: TRBD1 (6 bases). CDR3 length: 15 residues. V gave up 3 bases and J gave up 4 bases, with 13 bases separating them. Germline assignment: CDR1 LGHDT and CDR2 YNNKEL (reference sequence). The CDR3 DNA reads as TGTGCCAGCAGCCAGTCAGGGGTCCCGTACAATGAGCAGTTCTTC. Translated, it gives CASSQSGVPYNEQFF.

The rearrangement joins TRBV9 to TRBJ2-5, with no clear D. V was trimmed by 2 bases and J by 3 bases, leaving 8 bases between them. The CDR3 has 13 residues. CDR1 and CDR2 from the germline V gene are SGDLS and YYNGEE. The CDR3 spells CASSVDREETQYF. The CDR3 nucleotides read TGTGCCAGCAGCGTGGACCGTGAAGAGACCCAGTACTTC.

In its sample, this clone was seen a few times. The chain uses TRBV28 and TRBJ2-7; D not certain. Deletions cut 6 bases from V and 0 bases from J, with 12 bases between. The CDR3 totals 14 residues. Germline V gene sequence: CDR1 MDHEN, CDR2 SYDVKM. The CDR3 nucleotides read TGTGCCAGCAGAGCCCAGCTCCTCTCCTACGAGCAGTACTTC. Encoded protein: CASRAQLLSYEQYF.

This rearrangement joins TRBV7-2 to TRBJ2-7; 10 nucleotides match TRBD1. J was trimmed by 2 bases and V by 5 bases; bases with no gene match: 6. The V gene's germline CDR1 is SGHTA and CDR2 FQGNSA. CDR3 length: 15 amino acids. The chain's CDR3 is CASSPPGQGTYEQYF. The CDR3 nucleotides read TGTGCCAGCAGCCCCCCGGGACAGGGGACCTACGAGCAGTACTTC.

The chain joins TRBV7-3 to TRBJ2-1; maybe TRBD2 (5 bases). The CDR3 is 13 residues long. V was cut by 4 bases and J by 5 bases, with 9 bases left in between. Germline V CDR1 and CDR2: SGHTA, FQGTGA. For the CDR3, the DNA is TGTGCCAGCAGCTATAGCGAAAACAATGAGCAGTTCTTC. Encoded protein: CASSYSENNEQFF. Full variable domain (rest looked up from reference TRBV7-3 and TRBJ2-1): GAGVSQTPSNKVTEKGKYVELRCDPISGHTALYWYRQSLGQGPEFLIYFQGTGAADDSGLPNDRFFAVRPEGSVSTLKIQRTERGDSAVYLCASSYSENNEQFFGPGTRLTVL.

The V gene is TRBV11-2, the J gene TRBJ1-3; D not resolved. Trimming cost V 5 bases and J 2 bases, with 10 bases left between them. The CDR3 runs to 14 residues. From germline, CDR1 is SGHAT and CDR2 FQNNGV. CDR3 sequence: CASSTTRTGNTIYF. In DNA, the CDR3 is TGTGCCAGCAGCACGACAAGGACTGGAAACACCATATATTTT.